Listed here are 3 T cell receptor beta chains from one sample, sequenced in a study of T cells in Graves' hyperthyroidism and ophthalmopathy (dated by TCRdb to the late 2010s). Library construction relied on multiplex PCR. The sequencer was an Illumina HiSeq 2000. Amplification of TCR beta CDR3 regions was carried out from RNA transcripts. A first-round RT-PCR of the TCR CDR3 used the HTBI primer set with the Qiagen OneStep RT-PCR kit. TCRdb trimmed the raw reads at Q25, called clones with MiXCR and kept productive beta chains. Here each entry gathers all rows of one CDR3 protein and keeps the most common genes and DNA. Here the sample has roughly 300,000 distinct CDR3 sequences; about 21% occur a single time. The ten largest clonotypes hold less than 65% of the sample. Sequencing used blood. The origin of the receptors is a woman aged 45-65 years with Graves' hyperthyroidism.

The gene calls are TRBV20-1 and TRBJ1-5; D ambiguous. Germline lookup yields CDR1 DFQATT and CDR2 SNEGSKA (reference sequence). This CDR3 has 17 amino acids. V dropped 4 bases and J dropped 1 base, with 20 bases sitting between them. For the CDR3, the DNA is TGCAGTGCTAAGCCCGCGGGAGGGCGGGTCAGCAATCAGCCCCAGCATTTT. This sequence encodes CSAKPAGGRVSNQPQHF.

This clonotype was seen repeatedly, ten times or more. CDR3 sequence reads: CASSGGLAGINEQFF. CDR3 DNA sequence: TGTGCCAGCAGCGGCGGACTAGCGGGCATCAATGAGCAGTTCTTC. The rearrangement links TRBV11-2 to TRBJ2-1; 11 bases agree with TRBD2. V trimming: 5 bases; J trimming: 6 bases; junction bases outside the gene matches: 6. CDR3 length: 15 residues. Looked up from germline, CDR1 is SGHAT and CDR2 is FQNNGV.

Ten or more counts support this clonotype. The V call is TRBV28, the J call TRBJ2-1; D might be TRBD2 (6 bases). CDR3 length equals 18 residues. V was pared by 3 bases and J by 0 bases, with 18 bases between. Germline CDR1 MDHEN, CDR2 SYDVKM. This CDR3 reads CASSFWSPTSVSYNEQFF. DNA of the CDR3: TGTGCCAGCAGTTTTTGGTCCCCGACTAGTGTCTCCTACAATGAGCAGTTCTTC.